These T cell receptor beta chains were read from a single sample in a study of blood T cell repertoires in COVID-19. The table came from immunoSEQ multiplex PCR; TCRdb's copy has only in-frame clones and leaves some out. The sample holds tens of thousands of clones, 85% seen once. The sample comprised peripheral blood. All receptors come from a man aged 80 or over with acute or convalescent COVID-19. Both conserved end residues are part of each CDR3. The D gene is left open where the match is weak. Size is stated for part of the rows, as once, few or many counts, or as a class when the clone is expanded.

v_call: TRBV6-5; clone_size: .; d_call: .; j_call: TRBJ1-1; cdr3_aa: CASTLDWRGNTEAFF; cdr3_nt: TGTGCCAGCACCCTAGACTGGAGGGGGAACACTGAAGCTTTCTTT
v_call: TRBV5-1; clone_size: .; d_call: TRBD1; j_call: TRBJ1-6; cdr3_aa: CASSRDRGLSPLHF; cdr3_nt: TGCGCCAGCAGCAGGGACAGGGGGCTTTCACCCCTCCACTTT
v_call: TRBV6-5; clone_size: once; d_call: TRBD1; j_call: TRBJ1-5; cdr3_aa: CASSSQGSWPQHF; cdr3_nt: TGTGCCAGCAGTTCACAGGGGAGTTGGCCCCAGCATTTT
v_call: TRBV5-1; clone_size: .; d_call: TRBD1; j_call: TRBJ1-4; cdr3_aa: CASSRDRGNEKLFF; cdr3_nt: TGCGCCAGCAGCCGGGACAGGGGGAATGAAAAACTGTTTTTT
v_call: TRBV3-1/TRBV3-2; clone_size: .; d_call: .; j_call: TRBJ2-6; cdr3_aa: CASSQALPQDSGANVLTF; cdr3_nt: TGTGCCAGCAGCCAAGCGCTTCCACAGGACTCTGGGGCCAACGTCCTGACTTTC
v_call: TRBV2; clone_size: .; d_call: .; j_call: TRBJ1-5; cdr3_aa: CASSVDKYSNQPQHF; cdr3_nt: TGTGCCAGCAGTGTGGACAAGTATAGCAATCAGCCCCAGCATTTT
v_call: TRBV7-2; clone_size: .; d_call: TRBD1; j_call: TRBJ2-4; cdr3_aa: CASSLRDSGTKNIQYF; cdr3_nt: TGTGCCAGCAGCTTACGGGACAGTGGAACGAAAAACATTCAGTACTTC
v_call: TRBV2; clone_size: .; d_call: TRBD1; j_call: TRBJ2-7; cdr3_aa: CASSSDRGRIYEQYF; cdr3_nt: TGTGCCAGCAGTAGTGACAGGGGGCGCATCTACGAGCAGTACTTC
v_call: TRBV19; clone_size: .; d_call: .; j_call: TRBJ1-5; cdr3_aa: CASNWAGISNQPQHF; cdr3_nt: TGTGCCAGTAATTGGGCAGGGATTAGCAATCAGCCCCAGCATTTT
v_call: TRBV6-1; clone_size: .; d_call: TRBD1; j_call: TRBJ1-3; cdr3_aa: CASSETGASSGNTIYF; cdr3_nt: TGTGCCAGCAGTGAGACAGGGGCCTCCTCTGGAAACACCATATATTTT
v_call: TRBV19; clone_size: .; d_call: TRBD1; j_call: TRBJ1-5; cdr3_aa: CASRTTGESNQPQHF; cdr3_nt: TGTGCCAGTAGGACAACAGGGGAGAGCAATCAGCCCCAGCATTTT
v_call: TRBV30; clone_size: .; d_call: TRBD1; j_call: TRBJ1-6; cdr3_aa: CAWSRAQGQTNSPLHF; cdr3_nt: TGTGCCTGGAGTCGCGCCCAGGGACAGACGAATTCACCCCTCCACTTT
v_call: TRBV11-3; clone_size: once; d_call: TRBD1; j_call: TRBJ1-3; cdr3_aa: CASSPGQGNSGNTIYF; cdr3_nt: TGTGCCAGCAGCCCGGGACAGGGGAATTCTGGAAACACCATATATTTT
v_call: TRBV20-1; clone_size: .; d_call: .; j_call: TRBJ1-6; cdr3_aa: CSARESTDYNSPLHF; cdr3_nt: TGCAGTGCTCGTGAATCGACTGATTATAATTCACCCCTCCACTTT
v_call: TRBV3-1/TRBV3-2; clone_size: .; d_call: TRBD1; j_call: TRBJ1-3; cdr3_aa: CASSQTGGISGNTIYF; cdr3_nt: TGTGCCAGCAGCCAAACAGGGGGCATTAGTGGAAACACCATATATTTT
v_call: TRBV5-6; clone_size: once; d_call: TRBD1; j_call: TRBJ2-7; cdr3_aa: CASSFRGTGPYEQYF; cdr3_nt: TGTGCCAGCAGCTTCCGAGGGACAGGCCCCTACGAGCAGTACTTC
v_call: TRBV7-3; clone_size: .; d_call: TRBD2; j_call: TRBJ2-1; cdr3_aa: CASSLGTSTGNEQFF; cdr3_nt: TGTGCCAGCAGCTTAGGGACTAGTACTGGAAATGAGCAGTTCTTC
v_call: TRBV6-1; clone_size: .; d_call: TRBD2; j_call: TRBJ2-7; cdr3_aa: CASSAGGLAGLAEQYF; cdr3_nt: TGTGCCAGCAGTGCGGGAGGACTAGCGGGATTAGCCGAGCAGTACTTC
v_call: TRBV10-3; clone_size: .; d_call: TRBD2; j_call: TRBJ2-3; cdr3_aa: CAISAVAGGSDTQYF; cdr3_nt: TGTGCCATCAGTGCGGTAGCGGGAGGTTCAGATACGCAGTATTTT
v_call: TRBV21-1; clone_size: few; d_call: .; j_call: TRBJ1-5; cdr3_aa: CASSRGQGACQPQHF; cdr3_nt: TGTGCCAGCAGCCGGGGACAGGGGGCTTGTCAGCCCCAGCATTTT
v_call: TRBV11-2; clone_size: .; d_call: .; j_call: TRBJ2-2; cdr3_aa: CASSLTGSTGELFF; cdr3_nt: TGTGCCAGCAGCTTAACAGGGTCCACCGGGGAGCTGTTTTTT
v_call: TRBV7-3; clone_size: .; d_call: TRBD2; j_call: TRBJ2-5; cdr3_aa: CASSLVGRAGETQYF; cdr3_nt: TGTGCCAGCAGCTTAGTCGGGAGGGCCGGAGAGACCCAGTACTTC
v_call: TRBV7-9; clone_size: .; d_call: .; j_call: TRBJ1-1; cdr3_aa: CASSSQTGGTEAFF; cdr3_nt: TGTGCCAGCAGCTCTCAGACCGGAGGGACTGAAGCTTTCTTT
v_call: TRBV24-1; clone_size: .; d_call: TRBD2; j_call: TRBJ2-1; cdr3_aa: CATSDLSSPGGNNEQFF; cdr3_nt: TGTGCCACCAGTGATTTGTCCTCGCCGGGAGGGAACAATGAGCAGTTCTTC
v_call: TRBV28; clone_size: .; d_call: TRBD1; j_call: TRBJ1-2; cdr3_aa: CASSTGVDYGYTF; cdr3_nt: TGTGCCAGCAGTACAGGGGTAGACTATGGCTACACCTTC
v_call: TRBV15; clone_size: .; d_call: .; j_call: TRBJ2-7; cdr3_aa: CATSRGSSYEQYF; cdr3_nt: TGTGCCACCAGCAGAGGGAGCTCCTACGAGCAGTACTTC
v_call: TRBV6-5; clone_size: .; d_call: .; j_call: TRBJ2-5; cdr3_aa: CASSGQSQETQYF; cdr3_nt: TGTGCCAGCAGCGGACAGAGCCAAGAGACCCAGTACTTC
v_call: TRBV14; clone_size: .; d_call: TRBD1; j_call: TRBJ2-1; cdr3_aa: CASSLRQGQEQFF; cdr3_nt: TGTGCCAGCAGCCTTAGACAGGGGCAGGAGCAGTTCTTC
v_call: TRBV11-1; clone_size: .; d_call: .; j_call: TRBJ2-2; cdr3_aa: CASSPRWVGGELFF; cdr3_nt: TGTGCCAGCAGCCCTAGATGGGTGGGCGGGGAGCTGTTTTTT
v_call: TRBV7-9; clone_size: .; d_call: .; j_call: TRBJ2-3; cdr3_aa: CASSLVSGTDTQYF; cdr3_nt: TGTGCCAGCAGCTTAGTGAGCGGCACAGATACGCAGTATTTT
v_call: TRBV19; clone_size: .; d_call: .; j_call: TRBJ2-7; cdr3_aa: CASSIAAETGYEQYF; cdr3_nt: TGTGCCAGTAGTATAGCAGCCGAGACAGGCTACGAGCAGTACTTC
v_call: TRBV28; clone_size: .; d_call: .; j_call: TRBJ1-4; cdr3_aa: CASSSRDNGPNEKLFF; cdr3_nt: TGTGCCAGCAGTAGCCGGGACAACGGGCCTAATGAAAAACTGTTTTTT
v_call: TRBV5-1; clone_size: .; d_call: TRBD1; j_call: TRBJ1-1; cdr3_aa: CASSLQGASPEAFF; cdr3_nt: TGCGCCAGCAGCTTACAGGGGGCCTCCCCTGAAGCTTTCTTT
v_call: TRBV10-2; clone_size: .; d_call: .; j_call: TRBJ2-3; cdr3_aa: CASSGFLASTDTQYF; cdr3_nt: TGCGCCAGCAGCGGGTTTTTAGCGAGCACAGATACGCAGTATTTT
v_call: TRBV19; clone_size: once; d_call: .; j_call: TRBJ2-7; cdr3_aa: CASSIAPGDYEQYF; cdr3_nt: TGTGCCAGTAGTATAGCCCCGGGAGATTACGAGCAGTACTTC
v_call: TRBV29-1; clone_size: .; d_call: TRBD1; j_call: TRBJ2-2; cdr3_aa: CSVEGGQGAVFGELFF; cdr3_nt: TGCAGCGTTGAAGGGGGCCAGGGGGCAGTTTTCGGGGAGCTGTTTTTT
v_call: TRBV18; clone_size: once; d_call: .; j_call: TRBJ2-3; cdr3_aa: CASSPRHSTDTQYF; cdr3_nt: TGTGCCAGCTCACCACGACACAGCACAGATACGCAGTATTTT
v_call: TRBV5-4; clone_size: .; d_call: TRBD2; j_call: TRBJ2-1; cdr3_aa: CASSRTSANEQFF; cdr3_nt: TGTGCCAGCAGCCGGACTAGTGCCAATGAGCAGTTCTTC
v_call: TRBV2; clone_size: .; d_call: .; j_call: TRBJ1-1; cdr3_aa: CASSEAGGATEAFF; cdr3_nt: TGTGCCAGCAGTGAAGCTGGGGGGGCCACTGAAGCTTTCTTT
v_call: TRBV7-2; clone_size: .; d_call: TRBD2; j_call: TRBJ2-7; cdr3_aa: CASSPLAEAYEQYF; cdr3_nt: TGTGCCAGCAGCCCGCTAGCGGAAGCCTACGAGCAGTACTTC
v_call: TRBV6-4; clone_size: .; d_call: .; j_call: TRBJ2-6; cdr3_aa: CASRATVGPSGANVLTF; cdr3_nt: TGTGCCAGCAGGGCGACAGTTGGCCCGTCTGGGGCCAACGTCCTGACTTTC
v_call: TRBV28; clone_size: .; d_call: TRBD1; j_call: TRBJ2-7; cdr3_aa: CASSLSLTEDRGPNYEQYF; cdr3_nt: TGTGCCAGCAGTTTATCCCTCACCGAAGACAGGGGACCTAACTACGAGCAGTACTTC
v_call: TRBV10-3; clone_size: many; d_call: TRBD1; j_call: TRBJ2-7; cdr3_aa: CAIRTGDEQYF; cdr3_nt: TGTGCCATCAGGACAGGGGACGAGCAGTACTTC
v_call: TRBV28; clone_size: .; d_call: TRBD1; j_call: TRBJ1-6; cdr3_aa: CASSLWTGLGSPLHF; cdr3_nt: TGTGCCAGCAGTTTATGGACAGGGTTGGGCTCACCCCTCCACTTT
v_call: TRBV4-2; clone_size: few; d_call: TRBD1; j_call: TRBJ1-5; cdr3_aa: CASSRTGESNQPQHF; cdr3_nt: TGTGCCAGCAGCCGGACAGGGGAGAGCAATCAGCCCCAGCATTTT
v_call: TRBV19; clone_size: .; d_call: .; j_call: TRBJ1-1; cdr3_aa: CASIGNRENTEAFF; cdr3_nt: TGTGCCAGTATCGGTAACAGGGAGAACACTGAAGCTTTCTTT
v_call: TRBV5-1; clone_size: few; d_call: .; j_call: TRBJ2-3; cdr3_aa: CASSLVSGDTQYF; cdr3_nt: TGCGCCAGCAGCTTGGTCTCCGGAGATACGCAGTATTTT
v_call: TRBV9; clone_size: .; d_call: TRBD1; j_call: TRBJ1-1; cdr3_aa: CASSPTGVENTEAFF; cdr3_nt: TGTGCCAGCAGCCCCACAGGGGTTGAGAACACTGAAGCTTTCTTT
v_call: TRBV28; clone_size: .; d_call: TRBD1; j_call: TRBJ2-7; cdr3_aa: CASSLWGNRGQYEQYF; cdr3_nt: TGTGCCAGCAGTTTGTGGGGGAACAGGGGGCAATACGAGCAGTACTTC
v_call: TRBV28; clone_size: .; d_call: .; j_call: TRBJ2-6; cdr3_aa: CASSSAASGANVLTF; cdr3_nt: TGTGCCAGCAGCTCCGCGGCCTCTGGGGCCAACGTCCTGACTTTC
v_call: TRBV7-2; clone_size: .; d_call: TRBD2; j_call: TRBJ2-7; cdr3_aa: CASTHVASGSPEQYF; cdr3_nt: TGTGCCAGCACCCATGTAGCTAGCGGGAGCCCCGAGCAGTACTTC
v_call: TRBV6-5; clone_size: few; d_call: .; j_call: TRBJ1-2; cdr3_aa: CASRDSGGNYGYTF; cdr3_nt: TGTGCCAGCAGGGACAGCGGGGGCAACTATGGCTACACCTTC
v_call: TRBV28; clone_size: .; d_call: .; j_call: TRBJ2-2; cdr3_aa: CASTFWPPGELFF; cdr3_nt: TGTGCCAGCACCTTTTGGCCCCCCGGGGAGCTGTTTTTT
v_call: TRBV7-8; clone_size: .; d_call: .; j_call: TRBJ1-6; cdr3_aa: CASRTGTYNSPLHF; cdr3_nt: TGTGCCAGCAGGACAGGAACCTATAATTCACCCCTCCACTTT
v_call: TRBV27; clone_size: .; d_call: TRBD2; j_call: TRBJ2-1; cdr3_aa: CASSPRLAGDGNEQFF; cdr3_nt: TGTGCCAGCAGTCCGCGACTAGCGGGAGACGGTAATGAGCAGTTCTTC
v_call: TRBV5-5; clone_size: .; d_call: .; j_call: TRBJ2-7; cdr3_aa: CASSLSGSSYEQYF; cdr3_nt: TGTGCCAGCAGCTTGTCTGGGAGCTCCTACGAGCAGTACTTC
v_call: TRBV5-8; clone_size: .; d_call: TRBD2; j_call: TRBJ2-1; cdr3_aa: CASSLALADYNEQFF; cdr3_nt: TGTGCCAGCAGCTTGGCCCTAGCGGACTACAATGAGCAGTTCTTC